This entry describes one T cell receptor beta chain. The data are from a study of T cells after somatic rescue of genetic block. CDR3 length: 15 residues. V was cut by 2 bases and J by 1 base, with 11 bases left in between. Germline CDR1 LGHNA, CDR2 YNFKEQ. Using immunoSEQ multiplex PCR, the repertoire was profiled, and TCRdb retains in-frame clones only, with some absent. The sample has around 14,000 clones, about three quarters seen once; the top ten hold approximately 15%. The chain couples TRBV4-2 to TRBJ1-2; D gene ambiguous. The TCR originated in a boy between 10 and 17 years old. The sample comprised peripheral blood mononuclear cells (PBMCs). Here the CDR3 reads CASSQSSWLNYGYTF. CDR3 sequence (DNA): TGTGCCAGCAGCCAAAGTAGTTGGCTTAACTATGGCTACACCTTC.